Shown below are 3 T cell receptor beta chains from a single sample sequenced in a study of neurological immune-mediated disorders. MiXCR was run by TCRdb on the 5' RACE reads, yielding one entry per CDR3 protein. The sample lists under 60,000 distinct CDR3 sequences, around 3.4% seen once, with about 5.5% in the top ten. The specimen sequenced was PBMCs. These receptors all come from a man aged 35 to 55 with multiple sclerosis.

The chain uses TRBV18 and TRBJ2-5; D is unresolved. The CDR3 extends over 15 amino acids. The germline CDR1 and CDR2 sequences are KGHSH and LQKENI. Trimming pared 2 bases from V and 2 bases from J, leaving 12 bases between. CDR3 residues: CASSPSDGKQETQYF. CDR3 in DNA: TGTGCCAGCTCACCATCTGACGGTAAACAAGAGACCCAGTACTTC.

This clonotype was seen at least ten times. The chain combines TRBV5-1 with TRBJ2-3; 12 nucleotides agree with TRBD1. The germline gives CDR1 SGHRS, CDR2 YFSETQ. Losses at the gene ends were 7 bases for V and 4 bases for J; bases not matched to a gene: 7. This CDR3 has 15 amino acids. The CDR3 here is CASQIGTGGSDTQYF. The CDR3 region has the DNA TGCGCCAGCCAAATTGGGACAGGGGGCTCAGATACGCAGTATTTT.

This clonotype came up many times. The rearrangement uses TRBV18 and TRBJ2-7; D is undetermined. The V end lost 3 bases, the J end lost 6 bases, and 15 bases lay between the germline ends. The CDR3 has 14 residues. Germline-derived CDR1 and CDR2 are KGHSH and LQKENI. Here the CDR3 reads CASSPPGSPGEQYF. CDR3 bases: TGTGCCAGCTCACCTCCCGGGTCACCTGGCGAGCAGTACTTC.